The rows below give T cell receptor beta chains drawn from one sample of a study of blood T cells in healthy people across ages. TCRdb reprocessed the 5' RACE reads with MiXCR, giving one entry per CDR3 protein. The sample contains 1.5 million or so distinct CDR3 sequences, 35% to 45% of which appear only once. Sequenced input: blood. The receptors derive from a woman under 30 in good health. The CDR3 runs from the conserved cysteine through the conserved F or W. The D gene is left open where the match is weak. Some rows mark clone size as missing; the rest say once, few, many or name a class of expanded clone.

clone size	D gene	V gene	J gene	CDR3 DNA	CDR3 protein
NA	NA	TRBV20-1	TRBJ2-7	TGCAGTGCTACCCGTGACGAGCAGTACTTC	CSATRDEQYF
NA	NA	TRBV4-3	TRBJ2-3	TGCGCCAGTAGCCAACGGGCCCCCGGCACAGATACGCAGTATTTT	CASSQRAPGTDTQYF
NA	NA	TRBV21-1	TRBJ2-1	TGTGCCAGCAGGCCAGGGGCGTGGGTCATAGTGGATGAGCAGTTCTTC	CASRPGAWVIVDEQFF
NA	NA	TRBV29-1	TRBJ1-1	TGCAGCGTTGTTGGGAATTCGGGGACTGAAGCTTTCTTT	CSVVGNSGTEAFF
few	NA	TRBV2	TRBJ1-1	TGCGCCAGCAGAGGGGGGACTGAAGCTTTCTTT	CASRGGTEAFF
few	NA	TRBV7-2	TRBJ2-7	TGTGCCAGCTATAAGGGTCCCTCCTACGAGCAGTACTTC	CASYKGPSYEQYF
NA	NA	TRBV29-1	TRBJ2-1	TGCAGCGTTGAAAGCAGGGTGGCCTACAATGAGCAGTTCTTC	CSVESRVAYNEQFF
few	NA	TRBV29-1	TRBJ1-1	TGCAGCGCAAACGACGGCCCTGAAATGGCTTTCTTT	CSANDGPEMAFF
few	NA	TRBV20-1	TRBJ2-7	TGCAGTGCTAGAGATCGCAGGGCCATCTACGAGCAGTACTTC	CSARDRRAIYEQYF
few	NA	TRBV10-3	TRBJ2-7	TGTGAGAGGGGGAGATTGGGCTCCTACGAGCAGTACTTC	CERGRLGSYEQYF
NA	NA	TRBV11-1	TRBJ2-5	TGTGCCAGCAGCTTTGGGACGTTGCGTAAAGAGACCCAGTACTTC	CASSFGTLRKETQYF
NA	NA	TRBV28	TRBJ1-2	TGTGCCAGCAGTGTGCTAGGACCGACCTATGGCTACACCTTC	CASSVLGPTYGYTF
many	NA	TRBV10-3	TRBJ1-2	TGTGCCGTTCAGGGAGGCTACTATGGCTACACCTTC	CAVQGGYYGYTF
NA	NA	TRBV18	TRBJ1-1	TGTGCCAGCTCGCCTCTGGACTCCAGGCCTGTGAACACTGAAGCTTTCTTT	CASSPLDSRPVNTEAFF
few	NA	TRBV20-1	TRBJ2-7	TGCAGTGCTAAGTCTGCGGTGAGCTCCTACGAGCAGTACTTC	CSAKSAVSSYEQYF
NA	NA	TRBV6-5	TRBJ2-6	TGTGCCAGCAGTTACAGCTCTGGGACCATCTCTGGGGCCAACGTCCTGACTTTC	CASSYSSGTISGANVLTF
NA	NA	TRBV12-3/TRBV12-4	TRBJ2-7	TGTGCCAGCAGTTTGGGGGTCCTGGGGGAGCAGTACTTC	CASSLGVLGEQYF
few	TRBD1	TRBV20-1	TRBJ1-2	TGCAGTGCTAGACCGGGACAGGGCCCTCCTCGCTATGGCTACACCTTC	CSARPGQGPPRYGYTF
NA	NA	TRBV6-2/TRBV6-3	TRBJ1-5	TGTGCCAGCAGTCCTTTCAGGCAGGTCGGCAATCAGCCCCAGCATTTT	CASSPFRQVGNQPQHF
few	NA	TRBV7-2	TRBJ2-1	TGTGCCAGCAGCTTCAGGACAGCTAACAATGAGCAGTTCTTC	CASSFRTANNEQFF
few	NA	TRBV3-1	TRBJ2-5	TGTGCCAGCAGCCAATCCCTTCGGGGACACCACCAAGAGACCCAGTACTTC	CASSQSLRGHHQETQYF
NA	TRBD2	TRBV9	TRBJ2-7	TGTGCCAGCAACACCGGGACTAGGGGGACCTACGAGCAGTACTTC	CASNTGTRGTYEQYF
NA	NA	TRBV9	TRBJ2-7	TGTGCCAGCAGCGGTACAGGTTTCAATGAGCAGTACTTC	CASSGTGFNEQYF
few	NA	TRBV28	TRBJ1-1	TGTGCCAGCAAAACTCAGCACACTGAAGCTTTCTTT	CASKTQHTEAFF
NA	NA	TRBV7-9	TRBJ2-7	TGTGCCAGCAGCCCGAGGGGACACCGGACCTACGAGCAGTACTTC	CASSPRGHRTYEQYF
NA	NA	TRBV27	TRBJ2-1	TGTGCCAGCAGTCCCGGACGGAACAATGAGCAGTTCTTC	CASSPGRNNEQFF
many	TRBD1	TRBV12-3/TRBV12-4	TRBJ1-2	TGTGCCAGCAGGTCCCTGGGACAGGGTAAGGGCTACACCTTC	CASRSLGQGKGYTF
few	TRBD2	TRBV28	TRBJ2-1	TGTGCCAGCAGTTTAGGGCTAGCGGGAAGTGGTAATGAGCAGTTCTTC	CASSLGLAGSGNEQFF
NA	NA	TRBV27	TRBJ1-2	TGTGCCAGCAGGGATCCAGGGAGCGGCTACACCTTC	CASRDPGSGYTF
NA	TRBD1	TRBV7-6	TRBJ1-2	TGTGCCAGCAGCAACCGGACAGGGAGGCACTATGGCTACACCTTC	CASSNRTGRHYGYTF
NA	NA	TRBV3-1	TRBJ1-1	TGTGCCAGCAGCCAAGGCGGGGGGCTGGTGAACACTGAAGCTTTCTTT	CASSQGGGLVNTEAFF
NA	TRBD1	TRBV7-3	TRBJ2-1	TGTGCCTCCACGACGGGACAGCCCTACAATGAGCAGTTCTTC	CASTTGQPYNEQFF
NA	TRBD2	TRBV12-3/TRBV12-4	TRBJ2-3	TGTGCCAGCAGTTTAGAGTTTAGCGGGATTACCACAGATACGCAGTATTTT	CASSLEFSGITTDTQYF
NA	TRBD1	TRBV7-9	TRBJ1-2	TGTGCCAGCAGCTTAGCGATTGGCAGGGGGAGCTATGGCTACACCTTC	CASSLAIGRGSYGYTF
NA	NA	TRBV28	TRBJ1-5	TGTGCCAGCAGTTTGGCATGGCAGGGCCGAGGTCAGCCCCAGCATTTT	CASSLAWQGRGQPQHF
few	NA	TRBV27	TRBJ1-4	TGTGCCAGCGGAAGGGGTAATGAAAAACTGTTTTTT	CASGRGNEKLFF
few	NA	TRBV6-5	TRBJ1-1	TGTGCCAGCAGTTCTCCGGGACCCTCGGTAGCTGAAGCTTTCTTT	CASSSPGPSVAEAFF
few	NA	TRBV12-3/TRBV12-4	TRBJ2-3	TGTGCCAGCAGTTTCTCCGAGGAGACAGATACGCAGTATTTT	CASSFSEETDTQYF
NA	NA	TRBV6-5	TRBJ2-7	TGTGCCAGCAGTGACTCGGAACAATACGAGCAGTACTTC	CASSDSEQYEQYF
few	TRBD2	TRBV27	TRBJ2-3	TGTGCCAGCAGTAAAAGACTAGCGGGATTTACCCTGGGTACGCAGTATTTT	CASSKRLAGFTLGTQYF
few	NA	TRBV24-1	TRBJ2-5	TGTGCCACCAGTGACCAACGGGACATCCAAGAGACCCAGTACTTC	CATSDQRDIQETQYF
NA	NA	TRBV24-1	TRBJ1-5	TGTGCCACCAGTGCGGGGGCATTTCAGCCCCAGCATTTT	CATSAGAFQPQHF
NA	NA	TRBV4-2	TRBJ2-7	TGTGCCAGCAGCCAAGAAGACTCCACCTACGAGCAGTACTTC	CASSQEDSTYEQYF
NA	TRBD1	TRBV28	TRBJ1-5	TGTGCCAGCAGTCCCTCCGGGACAGGAGAATATCAGCCCCAGCATTTT	CASSPSGTGEYQPQHF
once	NA	TRBV18	TRBJ2-5	TGTGCCAGCTCACCACCGTCAGAGGAAGAGACCCAGTACTTC	CASSPPSEEETQYF
few	TRBD2	TRBV3-1	TRBJ2-3	TGTGCCAGCAGCCATGCGGCGGGGGAGAGCACAGATACGCAGTATTTT	CASSHAAGESTDTQYF
NA	NA	TRBV28	TRBJ2-7	TGTGCCAGCAGTCAAACTAGTCCCCCCTCCTACGAGCAGTACTTC	CASSQTSPPSYEQYF
few	NA	TRBV7-2	TRBJ2-4	TGTGCCAGCAGCTTATTGGGGGAAAACATTCAGTACTTC	CASSLLGENIQYF
NA	TRBD1	TRBV4-2	TRBJ2-3	TGTGCCAGCAGCCAAGAACAGGGGGCAGGGGATACGCAGTATTTT	CASSQEQGAGDTQYF
NA	NA	TRBV7-2	TRBJ1-2	TGTGCCAGCAGCTCTCCGGGGAGGCCGGGTGACTATGGCTATACCTTC	CASSSPGRPGDYGYTF
NA	NA	TRBV12-3/TRBV12-4	TRBJ2-1	TGTGCCAGCAGTGCCGGGACTTTAAATGAGCAGTTCTTC	CASSAGTLNEQFF
few	NA	TRBV7-9	TRBJ1-1	TGTGCCAGCAGCTTAGGGGCCAACGCAAAGCGGGCTTTCTTT	CASSLGANAKRAFF
many	NA	TRBV7-2	TRBJ1-6	TGTGCCAGCAGAAACGTTAGGGGTGAAAATTCACCCCTCCACTTT	CASRNVRGENSPLHF
NA	NA	TRBV29-1	TRBJ2-3	TGCAGCGCACTACTCCCAGATACGCAGTATTTT	CSALLPDTQYF
few	NA	TRBV6-6	TRBJ1-1	TGTGCCAGCAGTTACTCCAGGGACGCTGAAGCTTTCTTT	CASSYSRDAEAFF
NA	NA	TRBV6-5	TRBJ2-3	TGTGCCAGCAGTTACGGTAGAGGAGATACGCAGTATTTT	CASSYGRGDTQYF
NA	TRBD1	TRBV4-3	TRBJ2-7	TGCGCCAGCAGCCCTAATGCAGGGGGACCTTCCTACGAGCAGTACTTC	CASSPNAGGPSYEQYF
NA	NA	TRBV7-9	TRBJ1-6	TGTGCCAGCAGGACAACGGGCGGTAATTCACCCCTCCACTTT	CASRTTGGNSPLHF
few	NA	TRBV30	TRBJ1-1	TGTGCCTGGAGTGTGGGAGAAGAAGCTTTCTTT	CAWSVGEEAFF
NA	NA	TRBV6-1	TRBJ2-3	TGTGCCAGCAGTGAAGCGTGGGGGGATACGCAGTATTTT	CASSEAWGDTQYF